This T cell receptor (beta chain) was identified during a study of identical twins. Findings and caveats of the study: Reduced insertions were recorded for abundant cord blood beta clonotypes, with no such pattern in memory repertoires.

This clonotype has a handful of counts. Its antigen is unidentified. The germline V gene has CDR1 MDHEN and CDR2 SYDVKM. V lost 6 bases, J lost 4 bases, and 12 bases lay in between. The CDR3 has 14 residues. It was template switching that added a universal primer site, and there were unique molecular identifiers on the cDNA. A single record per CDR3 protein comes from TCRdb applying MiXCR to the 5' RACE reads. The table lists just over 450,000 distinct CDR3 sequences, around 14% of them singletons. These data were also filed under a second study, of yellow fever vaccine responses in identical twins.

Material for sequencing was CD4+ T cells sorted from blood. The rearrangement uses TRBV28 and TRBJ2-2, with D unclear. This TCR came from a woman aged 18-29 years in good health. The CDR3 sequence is CASSPTAFTGELFF. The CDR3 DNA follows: TGTGCCAGCAGCCCCACAGCGTTCACCGGGGAGCTGTTTTTT.